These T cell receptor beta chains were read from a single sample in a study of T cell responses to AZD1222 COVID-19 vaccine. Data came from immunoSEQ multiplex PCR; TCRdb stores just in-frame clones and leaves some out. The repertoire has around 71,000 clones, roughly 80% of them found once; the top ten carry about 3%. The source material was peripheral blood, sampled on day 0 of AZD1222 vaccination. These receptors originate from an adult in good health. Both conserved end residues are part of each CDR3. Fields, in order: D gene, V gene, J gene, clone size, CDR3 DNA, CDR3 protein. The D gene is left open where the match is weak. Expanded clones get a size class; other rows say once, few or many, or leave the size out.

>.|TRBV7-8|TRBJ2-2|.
TGTGCCAGCAGCCCATTGGGTGCCGGGGAGCTGTTTTTT
CASSPLGAGELFF
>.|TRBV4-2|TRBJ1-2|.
TGTGCCAGCAGCCAAACCGGGACGGATTATGGCTACACCTTC
CASSQTGTDYGYTF
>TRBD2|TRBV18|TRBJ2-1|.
TGTGCCAGCTCCGACCTACTAGCGGGAGGTGGAAATGAGCAGTTCTTC
CASSDLLAGGGNEQFF
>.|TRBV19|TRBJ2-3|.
TGTGCCAGTAGTATATTGGGCGGGACCACAGATACGCAGTATTTT
CASSILGGTTDTQYF
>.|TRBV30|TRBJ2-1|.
TGTGCCTGGAGTGTACTGGTAGCAGGAAATGAGCAGTTCTTC
CAWSVLVAGNEQFF
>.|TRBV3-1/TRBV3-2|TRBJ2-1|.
TGTGCCAGCTCCAAAGGGTTCGGGACTTACAATGAGCAGTTCTTC
CASSKGFGTYNEQFF
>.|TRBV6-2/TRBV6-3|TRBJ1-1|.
TGTGCCAGCAGTTACGACAGATTGAACACTGAAGCTTTCTTT
CASSYDRLNTEAFF
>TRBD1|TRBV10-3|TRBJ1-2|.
TGTGCCATCAGTGTATTGGGACAGGGGTCCTATGGCTACACCTTC
CAISVLGQGSYGYTF
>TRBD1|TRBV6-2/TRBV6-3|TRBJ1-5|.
TGTGCCAGCAGTTACTCGAGAAATGGACAGGGGAATCAGCCCCAGCATTTT
CASSYSRNGQGNQPQHF
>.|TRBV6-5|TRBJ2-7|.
TGTGCCAGCAGGCCCGGAGCAACGGGCGAGCAGTACTTC
CASRPGATGEQYF
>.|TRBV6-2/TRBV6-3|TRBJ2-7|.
TGTGCCAGCAGTTACTCGATCGGGGCCGGCGAGCAGTACTTC
CASSYSIGAGEQYF
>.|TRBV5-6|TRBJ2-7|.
TGTGCCAGCAGCTTGGGTCATACTGCCTACGAGCAGTACTTC
CASSLGHTAYEQYF
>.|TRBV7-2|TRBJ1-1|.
TGTGCCAGCAGCAAACACGGACAGTCGGACACTGAAGCTTTCTTT
CASSKHGQSDTEAFF
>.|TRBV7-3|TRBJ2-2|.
TGTGCCAGCAGCTTAAGAGGGCGTGGCCCCGGGGAGCTGTTTTTT
CASSLRGRGPGELFF
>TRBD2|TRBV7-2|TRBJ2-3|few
TGTGCCAGCAGCATTATGGGACTAGCGGCAGATACGCAGTATTTT
CASSIMGLAADTQYF
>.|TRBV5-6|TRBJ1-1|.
TGTGCCAGCAGCTTTGATATGGGGAACACTGAAGCTTTCTTT
CASSFDMGNTEAFF
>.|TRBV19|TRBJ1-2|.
TGTGCCAGTAGTATAGGGAGGGGCTACACCTTC
CASSIGRGYTF
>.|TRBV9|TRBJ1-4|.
TGTGCCAGCAGCGACAGTAATGAAAAACTGTTTTTT
CASSDSNEKLFF
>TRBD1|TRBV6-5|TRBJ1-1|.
TGTGCCAGCAGTTCAAGACAGGGGAGGGGGACTGAAGCTTTCTTT
CASSSRQGRGTEAFF
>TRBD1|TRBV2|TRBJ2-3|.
TGTGCCAGCAGTGGACAGGGGCAAAAGAGCACAGATACGCAGTATTTT
CASSGQGQKSTDTQYF
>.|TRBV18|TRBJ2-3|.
TGTGCCAGCTCACCAGGGGTTCCGCTAGATACGCAGTATTTT
CASSPGVPLDTQYF
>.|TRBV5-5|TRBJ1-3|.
TGTGCCAGCAGCTGGAACACCGCGCCCATCTCTGGAAACACCATATATTTT
CASSWNTAPISGNTIYF
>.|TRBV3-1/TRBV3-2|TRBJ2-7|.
TGTGCCAGCAGCCTAGGGTCCGGCGCGGAGTACTTC
CASSLGSGAEYF
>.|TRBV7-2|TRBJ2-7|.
TGTGCCAGCAGCCCATTAGGAGGCGGGTTCGAGCAGTACTTC
CASSPLGGGFEQYF
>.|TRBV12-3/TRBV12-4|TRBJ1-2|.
TGTGCCAGCAGCCCCCCTCGGCCGTATGGCTACACCTTC
CASSPPRPYGYTF
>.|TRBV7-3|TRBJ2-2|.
TGTGCCAGCAGCTTAGGAGACGGGGAGCTGTTTTTT
CASSLGDGELFF
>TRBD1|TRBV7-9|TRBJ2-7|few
TGTGCCAGCAGCAGCCGACAGGGGAGGAACGAGCAGTACTTC
CASSSRQGRNEQYF
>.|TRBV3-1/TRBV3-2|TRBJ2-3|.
TGTGCCAGCAGCCAAGAAGGCGTTGCGCAGTATTTT
CASSQEGVAQYF
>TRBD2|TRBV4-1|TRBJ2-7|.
TGCGCCAGCAGCCAAGATGCCCTTCTCTCCGGGGTAGCGGGAGGACTCTCCTACGAGCAGTACTTC
CASSQDALLSGVAGGLSYEQYF
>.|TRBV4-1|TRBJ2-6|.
TGCGCCAGCAGCCAAGATAAGGGGACCGCGGGGGCCAACGTCCTGACTTTC
CASSQDKGTAGANVLTF
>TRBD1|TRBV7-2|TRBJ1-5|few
TGTGCCAGCAGTCAGGGGGTAGGGCAGCCCCAGCATTTT
CASSQGVGQPQHF
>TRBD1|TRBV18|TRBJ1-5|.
TGTGCCAGCTCACCAGGACAGGGGGGAAATCAGCCCCAGCATTTT
CASSPGQGGNQPQHF
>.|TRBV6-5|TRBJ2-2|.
TGTGCCAGCAGCAGTGTGGGGGGCACCGGGGAGCTGTTTTTT
CASSSVGGTGELFF
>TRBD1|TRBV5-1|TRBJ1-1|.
TGCGCCAGCAGCAGTCAGACAGGGGGGAACACTGAAGCTTTCTTT
CASSSQTGGNTEAFF
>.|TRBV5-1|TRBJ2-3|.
TGCGCCAGCAGCTTAGGGGGGCGCACAGATACGCAGTATTTT
CASSLGGRTDTQYF
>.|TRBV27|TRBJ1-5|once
TGTGCCAGCACGGACAGAAACCGTCAGCCCCAGCATTTT
CASTDRNRQPQHF
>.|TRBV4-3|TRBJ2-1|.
TGCGCCAGCAGCCAAGGTTGGGGTCCAGGGAGGGGGAACAATGAGCAGTTCTTC
CASSQGWGPGRGNNEQFF
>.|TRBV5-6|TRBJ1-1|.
TGTGCCAGCAGCTTGGCAGGGTGGTTCGGAACAACTGAAGCTTTCTTT
CASSLAGWFGTTEAFF
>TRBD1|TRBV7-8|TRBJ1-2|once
TGTGCCAGCAGACTCCAACAGGGGCCCGGCTATGGCTACACCTTC
CASRLQQGPGYGYTF
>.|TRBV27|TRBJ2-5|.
TGTGCCAGCAGTTTATTGGGACCGATCCAAGAGACCCAGTACTTC
CASSLLGPIQETQYF
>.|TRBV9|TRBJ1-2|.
TGTGCCAGCAGCGGGGACGGTTTCTATGGCTACACCTTC
CASSGDGFYGYTF
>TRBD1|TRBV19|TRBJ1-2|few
TGTGCCACTCCAGGGGGCAACGGCTATGGCTACACCTTC
CATPGGNGYGYTF
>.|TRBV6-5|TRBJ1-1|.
TGTGCCAGCAGTTACTCGCCAGACACTGAAGCTTTCTTT
CASSYSPDTEAFF
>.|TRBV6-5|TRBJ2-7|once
TGTGCCAGCAGTTACGGTCCCCACTACGAGCAGTACTTC
CASSYGPHYEQYF
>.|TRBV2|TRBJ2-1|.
TGTGCCAGCAGTGAAGCGCGGGGTAATGAGCAGTTCTTC
CASSEARGNEQFF
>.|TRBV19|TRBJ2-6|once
TGTGCCAGTAGTTGGGCCGGTCTCTCTGGGGCCAACGTCCTGACTTTC
CASSWAGLSGANVLTF
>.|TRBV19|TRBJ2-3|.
TGTGCCAGTAGTATCTTGGATCGGGGACTCGGCACAGATACGCAGTATTTT
CASSILDRGLGTDTQYF
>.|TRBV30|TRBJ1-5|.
TGTGCCTGGAGCGCTGGCCCCGGGCAGGGCAATCAGCCCCAGCATTTT
CAWSAGPGQGNQPQHF
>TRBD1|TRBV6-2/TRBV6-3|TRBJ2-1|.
TGTGCCAGCAGCAATTATACAGGGGGCATTGGCGATGAGCAGTTCTTC
CASSNYTGGIGDEQFF
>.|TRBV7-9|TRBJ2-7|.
TGTGCCAGCAGCTTAGCAACTGGCAGGGCTGACGAGCAGTACTTC
CASSLATGRADEQYF
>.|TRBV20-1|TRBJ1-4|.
TGCAGTGCTAGTACAGGGTGGGGTGAAAAACTGTTTTTT
CSASTGWGEKLFF
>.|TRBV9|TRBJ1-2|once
TGTGCCAGCAGCTCGGACGGGAACTATGGCTACACCTTC
CASSSDGNYGYTF
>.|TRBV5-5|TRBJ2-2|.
TGTGCCAGCAGCGGACCTTTTGCCGGGGAGCTGTTTTTT
CASSGPFAGELFF
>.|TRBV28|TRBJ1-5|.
TGTGCCAGCCTTGGACAGATCTCTGGCAATCAGCCCCAGCATTTT
CASLGQISGNQPQHF